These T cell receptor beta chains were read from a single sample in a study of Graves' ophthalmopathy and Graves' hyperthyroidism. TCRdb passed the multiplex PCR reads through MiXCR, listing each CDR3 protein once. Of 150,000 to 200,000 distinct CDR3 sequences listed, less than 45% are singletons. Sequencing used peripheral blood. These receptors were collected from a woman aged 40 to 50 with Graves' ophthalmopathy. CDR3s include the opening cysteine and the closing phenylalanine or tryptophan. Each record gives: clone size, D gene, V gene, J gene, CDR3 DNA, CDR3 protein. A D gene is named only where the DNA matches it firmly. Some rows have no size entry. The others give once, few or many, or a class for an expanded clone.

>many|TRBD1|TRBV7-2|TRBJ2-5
TGTGCCAGCAGCTTATCAGGGGGCGTAGAGACCCAGTACTTC
CASSLSGGVETQYF
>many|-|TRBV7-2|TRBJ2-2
TGTGCCAGCAGCTCCCCAAACGGGGCCGGGGAGCTGTTTTTT
CASSSPNGAGELFF
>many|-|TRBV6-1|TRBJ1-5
TGTGCCAGCCGCAAATGGGTGGGCAATCAGCCCCAGCATTTT
CASRKWVGNQPQHF
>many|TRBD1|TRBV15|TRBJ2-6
TGTGCCACCAGTGAGCACCTGGGACAGGGGGCGGGGGGGGCCAACGTCCTGACTTTC
CATSEHLGQGAGGANVLTF
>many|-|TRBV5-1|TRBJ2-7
TGCGCCAGCAGCTTGGGGGTGACAGCCTACGAGCAGTACTTC
CASSLGVTAYEQYF
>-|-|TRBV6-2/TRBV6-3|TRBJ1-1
TGTGCCAGCAGAGCCGGAGGGGGGAACACTGAAGCTTTCTTT
CASRAGGGNTEAFF
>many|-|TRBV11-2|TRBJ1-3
TGTGCCAGCAGCCCCAGTGGAAACACCATATATTTT
CASSPSGNTIYF
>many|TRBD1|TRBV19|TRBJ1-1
TGTGCCAGCTCCGACAGGGGTCCCACTGAAGCTTTCTTT
CASSDRGPTEAFF
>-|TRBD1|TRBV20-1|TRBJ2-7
TGCAGTGCACATACAGGGGGCATCTACGAGCAGTACTTC
CSAHTGGIYEQYF
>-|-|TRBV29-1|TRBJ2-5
TGCAGCTACCGGGGCACGGGGAGGGAGACCCAGTACTTC
CSYRGTGRETQYF
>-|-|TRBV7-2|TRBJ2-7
TGTGCCAGCAGCCCATGGACTACCCACTCCTACGAGCAGTACTTC
CASSPWTTHSYEQYF
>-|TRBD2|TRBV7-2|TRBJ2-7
TGTGCCAGCAGCCAAGGACTAGCGGGAGCCTACGAGCAGTACTTC
CASSQGLAGAYEQYF
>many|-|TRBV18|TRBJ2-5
TGTGCCAGCTCACAAACGGCCCCACCCAAGGAGACCCAGTACTTC
CASSQTAPPKETQYF
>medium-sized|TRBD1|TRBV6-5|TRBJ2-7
TGTGCCAGCAGCCGGGACAGGGGCTCCTACGAGCAGTACTTC
CASSRDRGSYEQYF
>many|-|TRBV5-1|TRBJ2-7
TGCGCCAGCAGCTTATCGGGGGAGGTCTCCTACGAGCAGTACTTC
CASSLSGEVSYEQYF
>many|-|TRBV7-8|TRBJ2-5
TGTGCCAGCAGCTCCCCTTTCGGCAGGGAACAAGAGACCCAGTACTTC
CASSSPFGREQETQYF
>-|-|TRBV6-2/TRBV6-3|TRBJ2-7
TGTGCCAGCAGTAGACGACCCACTTCGGACGAGCAGTACTTC
CASSRRPTSDEQYF
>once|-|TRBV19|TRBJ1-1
TGTGCCAGTAGTCCACCAACAGGGAAGGTGCCGTCCACTGAAGCTTTCTTT
CASSPPTGKVPSTEAFF
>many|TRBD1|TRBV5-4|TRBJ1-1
TGTGCCAGCAGCTTGGGACAGGGGATCACTGAAGCTTTCTTT
CASSLGQGITEAFF
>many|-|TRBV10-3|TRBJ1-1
TGTGCCATCATGGAACGGGAAAAGAACACTGAAGCTTTCTTT
CAIMEREKNTEAFF
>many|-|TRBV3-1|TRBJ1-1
TGTGCCAGCAGCCCATGGGCTGATGACGCTGAAGCTTTCTTT
CASSPWADDAEAFF
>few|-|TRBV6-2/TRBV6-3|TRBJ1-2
TGTGCCAGCAGTTTCGGGACCGCGGGGGCCTATGGCTACACCTTC
CASSFGTAGAYGYTF
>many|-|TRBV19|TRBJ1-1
TGTGCCAGTAGTATACCAACGCCCGACACTGAAGCTTTCTTT
CASSIPTPDTEAFF
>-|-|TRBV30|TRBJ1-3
TGTGCCTGGAGTCGGTATAGCGTTACGTCTGGAAACACCATATATTTT
CAWSRYSVTSGNTIYF
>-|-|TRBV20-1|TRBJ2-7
TGCAGTGCTAGCCGGCCTGAATCATACGAGCAGTACTTC
CSASRPESYEQYF
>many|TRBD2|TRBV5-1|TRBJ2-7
TGCGCCAGCAGCCCCGGGACTAGCGGGGGTCTCTACGAGCAGTACTTC
CASSPGTSGGLYEQYF
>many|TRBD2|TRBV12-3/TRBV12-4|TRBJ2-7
TGTGCCAGCAGCAAACGGTGGGGACTAAACGAGCAGTACTTC
CASSKRWGLNEQYF
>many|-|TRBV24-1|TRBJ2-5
TGTGCCACCGGATCTGGGGACCAGGGCAATTCCCAAGAGACCCAGTACTTC
CATGSGDQGNSQETQYF
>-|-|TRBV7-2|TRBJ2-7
TGTGCCAGCAGCTTAGTTGGGGGCGGTCACGAGCAGTACTTC
CASSLVGGGHEQYF
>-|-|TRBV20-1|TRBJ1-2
TGCAGTGCTAGAGGGAAGGAAGGCTCCTATGGCTACACCTTC
CSARGKEGSYGYTF
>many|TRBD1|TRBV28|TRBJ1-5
TGTGCCAGCAGTCCACCCCGGGACAGCCTAAATCAGCCCCAGCATTTT
CASSPPRDSLNQPQHF
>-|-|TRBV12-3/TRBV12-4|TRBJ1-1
TGTGCCAGCAGCGAACCACTGGGCACTGAAGCTTTCTTT
CASSEPLGTEAFF
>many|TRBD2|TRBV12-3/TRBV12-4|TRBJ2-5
TGTGCCAGCAGTTTACTAGCGGGGGGGTACCAAGAGACCCAGTACTTC
CASSLLAGGYQETQYF
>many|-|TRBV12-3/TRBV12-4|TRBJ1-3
TGTGCCAGCAGTCCGGGACACCCTGGAAACACCATATATTTT
CASSPGHPGNTIYF
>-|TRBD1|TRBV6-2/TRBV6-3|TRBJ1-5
TGTGCCAGCAGTTACTCGAAAAGGGGGCGGTATAGCAATCAGCCCCAGCACTTT
CASSYSKRGRYSNQPQHF
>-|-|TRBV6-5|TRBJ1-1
TGTGCCAGCAGCTACAATCCCACCGCAATGAACACTGAAGCTTTCTTT
CASSYNPTAMNTEAFF
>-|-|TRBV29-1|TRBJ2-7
TGCAGCGTTGAAGGACTGCCCTCCTACGAGCAGTACTTC
CSVEGLPSYEQYF
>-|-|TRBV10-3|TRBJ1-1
TGTGCCATCAGTGATGGAAACATGAACACTGAAGCTTTCTTT
CAISDGNMNTEAFF
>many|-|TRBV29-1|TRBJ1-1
TGCAGCGTGGCTGAAGTATTGGGGGCTCGCACTGAAGCTTTCTTT
CSVAEVLGARTEAFF
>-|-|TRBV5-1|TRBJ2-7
TGCGCCAGCCGTCGGACAACATCCTACGAGCAGTACTTC
CASRRTTSYEQYF
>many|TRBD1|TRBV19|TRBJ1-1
TGTGCCAGCCTAAAGGACAGGACAAACACTGAAGCTTTCTTT
CASLKDRTNTEAFF
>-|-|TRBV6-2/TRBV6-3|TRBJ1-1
TGTGCCAGCAGTTACTCGGTCATTGAAGCTTTCTTT
CASSYSVIEAFF